These T cell receptor beta chains were read from a single sample in a study of technical replicates of blood from a handful of donors. Libraries were prepared by immunoSEQ multiplex PCR; TCRdb keeps only in-frame clonotypes and omits some of them. The sample holds 67,000 or so clones, around 95% seen once. What was sequenced was T cells isolated from PBMCs. The source of these receptors is a human donor in good health. CDR3s include the opening cysteine and the closing phenylalanine or tryptophan. A D gene is named only where the DNA matches it firmly. The listing skips clone size in some rows; elsewhere it reads once, few, many or a size class.

>TRBV19|TRBJ2-5|TRBD1|NA
CASSIGQGRAETQYF
TGTGCCAGTAGTATCGGACAGGGAAGGGCAGAGACCCAGTACTTC
>TRBV9|TRBJ2-2|TRBD1|few
CASSAPQGKGDTGELFF
TGTGCCAGCAGCGCACCACAGGGGAAGGGCGACACCGGGGAGCTGTTTTTT
>TRBV10-3|TRBJ2-5|TRBD2|NA
CAISETGTSGGQETQYF
TGTGCCATCAGTGAGACGGGGACTAGCGGGGGTCAAGAGACCCAGTACTTC
>TRBV7-9|TRBJ2-7|NA|NA
CASSSFDTAYEQYF
TGTGCCAGCAGCTCATTTGACACCGCCTACGAGCAGTACTTC
>TRBV28|TRBJ2-2|NA|NA
CASSDPGSADTGELFF
TGTGCCAGCAGTGATCCAGGGTCTGCTGACACCGGGGAGCTGTTTTTT
>TRBV4-2|TRBJ2-2|TRBD2|NA
CASSPLAGEYTGELFF
TGTGCCAGCAGCCCCCTGGCGGGAGAGTACACCGGGGAGCTGTTTTTT
>TRBV7-9|TRBJ2-7|TRBD2|NA
CASSARLAGGNEQYF
TGTGCCAGCAGCGCTCGACTAGCGGGAGGGAACGAGCAGTACTTC
>TRBV6-5|TRBJ1-5|NA|NA
CASSYYSNQPQHF
TGTGCCAGCAGTTATTATAGCAATCAGCCCCAGCATTTT
>TRBV28|TRBJ2-1|NA|once
CASSSLVSEQFF
TGTGCCAGCAGTTCCCTAGTCAGTGAGCAGTTCTTC
>TRBV7-2|TRBJ2-5|NA|NA
CASTTLARETQYF
TGTGCCAGCACCACACTAGCTCGAGAGACCCAGTACTTC
>TRBV27|TRBJ1-2|NA|NA
CASSRQTNYGYTF
TGTGCCAGCAGTAGACAAACTAACTATGGCTACACCTTC
>TRBV4-1|TRBJ2-7|TRBD2|NA
CASSRSAGGHHEQYF
TGCGCCAGCAGCAGGTCGGCGGGAGGGCACCACGAGCAGTACTTC